This T cell receptor beta chain was captured by sequencing in a study of shared clonotypes between healthy human individuals (dated by TCRdb to 2018 to 2020). Looking at the study overall: A couple of women and three men aged 18 to 49 years were included in the cohort. Leukapheresis yielded between about 0.85 and 9 billion PBMCs per donor. The study deeply sequenced blood TCR repertoires of five healthy adults to estimate repertoire size and the extent of clonotype sharing between individuals. Libraries were prepared and TCR repertoires were sequenced by different laboratories using diverse techniques, in order to increase sequencing depth and limit assay-specific biases. Per donor, three plates each were used for CD4 naive and CD4 memory, two for CD8 naive, and one for CD8 memory. What the research found in general, with its limitations: Pairwise subsampling indicated that sequencing depth was expected to affect the degree of clonotype sharing among donors. Sharing across several donors was observed for about 5% of naive CD4, 3.5% of naive CD8, roughly 2.4% of memory CD4, and 0.4% of memory CD8 clonotypes. Estimated clonotype richness was generally larger for naive than for memory subsets. The small number of donors limited the genetic and exposure-history diversity represented. Rarefaction of sorted-subset datasets indicated incomplete sequencing despite the large sequencing depth. Higher generation probabilities were observed for clonotypes shared by all four sorted-subset donors than for non-shared clonotypes. Sampling was restricted to blood, and TCR repertoires in tissues likely differ from the TCR repertoires found in blood.

TCR CDR3 regions were amplified from genomic DNA by multiplex PCR using the deep immunoSEQ assay. Extracted genomic DNA from each cell subset was spread evenly across all wells of several immunoSEQ 96-well plates, with each plate serving as a replicate. For sorted subsets, each replicate PCR was loaded with around 220 ng genomic DNA, equivalent to roughly 30,000 T cell genomes. The purified libraries were quantified using a Qubit 3.0 fluorometer, sized with a Bioanalyzer 2100, and then quantified again using the KAPA Library Quantification kit. Every immunoSEQ 96-well plate was sequenced on a dedicated single-read 150-cycle Illumina NextSeq 550 flow cell. Per the authors' processing: The immunoSEQ output contained only junctional sequences without quality scores, so filtering could not match that applied to full-length reads. Sequences were annotated with PyIR, a Python wrapper for IgBLAST v1.9, and V/J genes and CDR3 were assigned using IMGT germline references. Reads with weak V/J assignments (E-value above 1e-6), missing CDR3, stop codons, out-of-frame junctions, or ambiguous translated residues were removed. V3J clonotypes were defined by identical inferred V gene, J gene, and CDR3 amino acid sequence. The percentage overlap between two repertoires was calculated by dividing the number of shared unique clonotypes by the size of the smaller repertoire. Richness of each repertoire was evaluated using RTK rarefaction, the Chao1 estimator, and Recon v2.1 estimates of unobserved clonotypes. OLGA was used to compute generation probabilities for all TCRbeta clonotypes that the gDNA method yielded from four donors. TCRdb took over this immuneACCESS table, retaining in-frame rearrangements with V and J assigned. Such tables are incomplete; in checked studies, under half of the missing clones stem from an unresolved V gene, and the remainder is unexplained. V, J and clone size were drawn from that table, and D and trimming were deduced from the DNA. A total of under 600,000 clones appear in this sample, roughly 97% of them only once. The leading ten clones occupy 0.055% to 0.07% of the sample.

The donors were healthy, HIV-negative adults who had no recently reported acute infections or vaccinations. All donors were Caucasian adults living in Nashville, Tennessee, USA. Magnetic negative selection was used to enrich CD4+ T cells, after which naive cells were positively selected on CD45RA and the negative fraction became the memory subset. Blood was collected by leukapheresis, and PBMCs were isolated by Ficoll-Histopaque density gradient centrifugation and then cryopreserved in liquid nitrogen vapor phase. Purity and quantity of every magnetically sorted T cell population were checked by analytical flow cytometry. From each sorted fraction, genomic DNA was isolated and quantified by UV absorbance on a Nanodrop 2000c. Concerning this clone: Its antigen remains undetermined. It has no much larger one-base neighbor in the sample; base qualities were not kept.

From cysteine to phenylalanine, the CDR3 is 12 amino acids long. The retained sequence is limited to the CDR3, 36 bases, with the frame set at the first base. Looking up the germline V gene yields CDR1 MDHEN and CDR2 SYDVKM. V and J lose 5 bases and 9 bases, and a span of 11 bases separates them. This receptor was taken from a woman in her twenties or thirties in good health. In this chain, TRBV28 is recombined with TRBJ2-1; the D gene is perhaps TRBD1, from 5 matching bases. The specimen sequenced was naive CD4+ T cells sorted from blood. The cell subset or site label corresponds to: CD45RA+ positively selected. The CDR3 region reads CASSPQGIEQFF. DNA sequence: TGTGCCAGCAGTCCGCAGGGCATTGAGCAGTTCTTC.